The entry below describes one T cell receptor beta chain. As defined, naive CD8 cells were CD45RO-negative and positively selected for CCR7, with terminally differentiated effector memory CD45RA+ cells excluded. The data originate from a study of shared clonotypes between healthy human individuals. TCRdb's copy holds only in-frame clones and misses some; the assay was immunoSEQ multiplex PCR. This table holds around 2.1 million clones, about 93% found once. V lost 6 bases, J lost 4 bases, and 9 bases stayed unmatched. The CDR3 consists of 14 residues. Germline assignment: CDR1 SEHNR and CDR2 FQNEAQ (reference sequence).

This clonotype was sampled from a man between 18 and 35 years old in good health. Some clones in this sample may be carry-over from other donors' samples. The rearrangement links TRBV7-9 to TRBJ2-7; 7 nucleotides match TRBD1. Sequenced input: naive CD8+ T cells from PBMCs. CDR3 coding DNA: TGTGCCAGCAGTCACGGGACAGTTGATTACGAGCAGTACTTC. As protein: CASSHGTVDYEQYF.